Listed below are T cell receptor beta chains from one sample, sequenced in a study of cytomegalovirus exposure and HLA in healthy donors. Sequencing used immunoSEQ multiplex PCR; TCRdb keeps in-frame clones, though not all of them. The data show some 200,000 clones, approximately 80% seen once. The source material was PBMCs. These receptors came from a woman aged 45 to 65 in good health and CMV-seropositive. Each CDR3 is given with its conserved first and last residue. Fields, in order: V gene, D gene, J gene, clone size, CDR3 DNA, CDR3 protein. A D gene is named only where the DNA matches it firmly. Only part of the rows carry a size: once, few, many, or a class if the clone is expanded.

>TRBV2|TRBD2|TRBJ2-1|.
TGTGCCAGCAGTCTGGGGACTAGCGGGGGGCCCCGGCAGTTCTTC
CASSLGTSGGPRQFF
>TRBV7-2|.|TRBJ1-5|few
TGTGCCAGCAGCTTATTCGACAGGCAAAATCAGCCCCAGCATTTT
CASSLFDRQNQPQHF
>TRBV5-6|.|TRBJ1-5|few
TGTGCCAGCAGCTTGCTGAGCAGCAATCAGCCCCAGCATTTT
CASSLLSSNQPQHF
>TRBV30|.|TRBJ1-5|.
TGTGCCTGGAGTGTAAGGTCCCCCTCTGGGGGCCAGCCCCAGCATTTT
CAWSVRSPSGGQPQHF
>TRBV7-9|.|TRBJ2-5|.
TGTGCCAGCAGCTTCGGTGAGATCCAGTACTTC
CASSFGEIQYF
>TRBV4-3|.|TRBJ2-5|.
TGCGCCAGCAGCCCTGACGGGGGTGGGGAGACCCAGTACTTC
CASSPDGGGETQYF
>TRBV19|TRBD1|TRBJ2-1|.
TGTGCCAGTAGTATAGGGGACAGTTACAATGAGCAGTTCTTC
CASSIGDSYNEQFF
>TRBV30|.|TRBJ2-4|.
TGTGCCTGGAGCGAAGAACTCCTAGCCAAAAACATTCAGTACTTC
CAWSEELLAKNIQYF
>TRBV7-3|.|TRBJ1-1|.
TGTGCCAGCAGCGCCCAGGGAGGCGGCATGAACACTGAAGCTTTCTTT
CASSAQGGGMNTEAFF
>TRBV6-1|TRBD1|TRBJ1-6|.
TGTGCCAGCAGTGAAGATTCGGGACAGTATAATTCACCCCTCCACTTT
CASSEDSGQYNSPLHF
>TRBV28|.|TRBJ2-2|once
TGTGCCAGCAGTTTATCTTCTAACACCGGGGAGCTGTTTTTT
CASSLSSNTGELFF
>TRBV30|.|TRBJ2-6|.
TGTGCCTGGAAGAGCCGGAGGTTCCCCTCTGGGGCCAACGTCCTGACTTTC
CAWKSRRFPSGANVLTF
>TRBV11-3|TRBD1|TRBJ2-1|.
TGTGCCAGCAGCCAGACAGGGGGCGCGGGCAATGAGCAGTTCTTC
CASSQTGGAGNEQFF
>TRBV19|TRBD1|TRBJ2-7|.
TGTGCCAGTAGTCAAGACAGGGGGCAGCCGCAGTACTTC
CASSQDRGQPQYF
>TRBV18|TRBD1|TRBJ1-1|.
TGTGCCAGCTCACGCTCCGGACAGGAGGGAGCTTTCTTT
CASSRSGQEGAFF
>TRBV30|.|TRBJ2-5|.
TGTGCCTGGAGTGTACTGAGCCCAGGCGCTCAAGAGACCCAGTACTTC
CAWSVLSPGAQETQYF
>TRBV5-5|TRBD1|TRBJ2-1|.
TGTGCCAGCAGCTTACAGGGGAGATTGGACAATGAGCAGTTCTTC
CASSLQGRLDNEQFF
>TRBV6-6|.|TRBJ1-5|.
TGTGCCAGCACAAGGGGCGTCAATCAGCCCCAGCATTTT
CASTRGVNQPQHF
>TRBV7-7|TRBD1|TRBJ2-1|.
TGTGCTAGCAGCTCCGGGACAGGGGGTGGGTATGAGCAGTTCTTC
CASSSGTGGGYEQFF
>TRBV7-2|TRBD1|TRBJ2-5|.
TGTGTCAGCAGCCCGTTTCAGGGGGTAGAGACCCAGTACTTC
CVSSPFQGVETQYF
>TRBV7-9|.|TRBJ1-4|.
TGTGCCAGCAGCTTTAAGGGGTCGTTAGGTGAAAAACTGTTTTTT
CASSFKGSLGEKLFF
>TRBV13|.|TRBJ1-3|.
TGTGCCAGCAGCTTATACTCAACCATATATTTT
CASSLYSTIYF
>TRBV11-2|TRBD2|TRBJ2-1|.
TGTGCCAGCAGCTTAGAGGGACTAGCGGGGGGTCAGAGCTCCTACAATGAGCAGTTCTTC
CASSLEGLAGGQSSYNEQFF
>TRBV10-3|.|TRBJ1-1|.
TGTGCCATCAGTGAACGTCCGGGCACTGAAGCTTTCTTT
CAISERPGTEAFF
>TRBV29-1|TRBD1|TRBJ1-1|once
TGCAGCGCCCGGACAGGACGGAACACTGAAGCTTTCTTT
CSARTGRNTEAFF
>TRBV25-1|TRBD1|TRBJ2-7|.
TGTGCCAGCACCCGGGACAGCGCCTACGAGCAGTACTTC
CASTRDSAYEQYF
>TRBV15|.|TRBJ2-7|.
TGTGCCACCAGCAGAGACCAGACATCGAGCTCCTACGAGCAGTACTTC
CATSRDQTSSSYEQYF
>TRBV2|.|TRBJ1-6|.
TGTGCCAGCAATGGCAGGGGACTAAGTTCACCCCTCCACTTT
CASNGRGLSSPLHF
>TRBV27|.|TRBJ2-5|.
TGTGCCAGCGCGGATCTAATCGCGGAGACCCAGTACTTC
CASADLIAETQYF
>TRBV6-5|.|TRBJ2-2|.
TGTGCCAGCAGTTACTCGTCCGGGAAGGACGGGGGGCTGTTTTTT
CASSYSSGKDGGLFF
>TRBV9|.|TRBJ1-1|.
TGTGCCAGCAGAAAAGCGGGCACTAACACTGAAGCTTTCTTT
CASRKAGTNTEAFF
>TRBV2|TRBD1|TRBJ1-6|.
TGTGCCAGCCATATGACAGGGAATAATTCACCCCTCCACTTT
CASHMTGNNSPLHF
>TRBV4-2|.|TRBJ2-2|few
TGTGCCAGCAGCCAAGAGTTGGAGGGGTGGGCCGGGGAGCTGTTTTTT
CASSQELEGWAGELFF
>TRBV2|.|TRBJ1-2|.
TGTGCCAGCCGAGGGACTAACTATGGCTACACCTTC
CASRGTNYGYTF
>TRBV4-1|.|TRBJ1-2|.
TGCGCCAGCAGCCAAGATATGGCAGGCTATGGCTACACCTTC
CASSQDMAGYGYTF
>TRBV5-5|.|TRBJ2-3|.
TGTGCCAGCAGCTTTGGGCCAGATACGCAGTATTTT
CASSFGPDTQYF
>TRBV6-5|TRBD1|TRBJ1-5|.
TGTGCCAGCAAGGGGGCCAGTGGACAGCCCCAGCATTTT
CASKGASGQPQHF
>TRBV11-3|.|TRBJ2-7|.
TGTGCCAGCAGCTTAGGACAGTACTACGAGCAGTACTTC
CASSLGQYYEQYF
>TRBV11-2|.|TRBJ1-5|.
TGTGCCAGCAGCTTTACAGGGAATAGCAATCAGCCCCAGCATTTT
CASSFTGNSNQPQHF
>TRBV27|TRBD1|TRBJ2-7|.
TGTGCCAGCAGTCCCGGGACAGCCTCCTACGAGCAGTACTTC
CASSPGTASYEQYF
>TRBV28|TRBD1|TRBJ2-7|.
TGTGCCAGCAGTCTTCTCCCGGGACAGGGGGCGAGCGAGCAGTACTTC
CASSLLPGQGASEQYF
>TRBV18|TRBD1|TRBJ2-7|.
TGTGCCAGCTCACCGAGACAGGGGCTCAACTACGAGCAGTACTTC
CASSPRQGLNYEQYF
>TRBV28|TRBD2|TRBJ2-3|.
TGTGCCAGCAGGTCAGCGGGGGGGCCGGTGGATACGCAGTATTTT
CASRSAGGPVDTQYF
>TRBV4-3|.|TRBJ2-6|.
TGCGCCAGCAGCCAAGCTGGAGGGCTCGTCCTGACTTTC
CASSQAGGLVLTF
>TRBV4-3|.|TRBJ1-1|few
TGCGCCAGCAGCCAAGGGGCCGACATCGGCACTGAAGCTTTCTTT
CASSQGADIGTEAFF
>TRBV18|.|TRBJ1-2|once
TGTGCCAGCTCACCACCTCGCGATGTATACGGCTACACCTTC
CASSPPRDVYGYTF
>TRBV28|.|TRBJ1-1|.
TGTGCCAGCAGTCCGCGTCTCCATGAAGCTTTCTTT
CASSPRLHEAFF
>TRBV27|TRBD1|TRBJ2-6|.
TGTGCCAGCAGCCCTAGAGGCAGGGGGCTAGCTGGGGCCAACGTCCTGACTTTC
CASSPRGRGLAGANVLTF
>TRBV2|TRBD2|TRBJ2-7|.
TGTGCCACCGATCGGACTAGCGGGGCCTACGAGCAGTACTTC
CATDRTSGAYEQYF
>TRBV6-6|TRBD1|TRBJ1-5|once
TGTGCCAGCAGTTACGGACAGGGTATGAGTCAGCCCCAGCATTTT
CASSYGQGMSQPQHF
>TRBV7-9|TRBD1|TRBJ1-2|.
TGTTCCAGCAGCCCCGGGACAGGAGAGCGCTATGGCTACATCTTC
CSSSPGTGERYGYIF
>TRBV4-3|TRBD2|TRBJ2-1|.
TGCGCCAGCAGCCAAGATAGGGCTAGCGGGGGGGCCGGGCAGTTCTTC
CASSQDRASGGAGQFF
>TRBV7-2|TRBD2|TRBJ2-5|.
TGTGCCAGCAGCTTAGTGAATGGACTAGCGGGACAAGAGACCCAGTACTTC
CASSLVNGLAGQETQYF
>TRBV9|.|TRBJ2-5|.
TGTGCCAGCAGCCTAACAGGGAGATTCGGGCAAGAGACCCAGTACTTC
CASSLTGRFGQETQYF
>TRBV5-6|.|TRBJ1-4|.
TGTGCCAGCAGCTTACAGAAACTGTTTTTT
CASSLQKLFF